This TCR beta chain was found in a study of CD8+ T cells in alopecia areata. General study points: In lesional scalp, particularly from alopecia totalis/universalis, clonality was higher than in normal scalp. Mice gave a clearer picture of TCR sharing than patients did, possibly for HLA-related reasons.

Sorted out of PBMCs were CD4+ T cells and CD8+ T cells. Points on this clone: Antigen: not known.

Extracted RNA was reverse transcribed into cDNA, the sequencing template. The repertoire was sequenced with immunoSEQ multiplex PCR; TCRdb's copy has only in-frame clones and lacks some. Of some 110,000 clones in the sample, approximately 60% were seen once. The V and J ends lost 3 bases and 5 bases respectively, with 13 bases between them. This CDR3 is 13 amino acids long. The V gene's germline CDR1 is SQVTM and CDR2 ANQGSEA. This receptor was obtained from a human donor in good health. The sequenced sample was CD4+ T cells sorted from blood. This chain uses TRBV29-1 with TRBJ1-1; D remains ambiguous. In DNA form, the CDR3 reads TGCAGCGTTGACCCCGGTGGGCGGACTGAAGCTTTCTTT. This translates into CSVDPGGRTEAFF.